The 20 T cell receptor beta chains in this list originate from one sample, sequenced in a study of shared clonotypes between healthy human individuals. Clones were sequenced by immunoSEQ multiplex PCR, and TCRdb holds only the in-frame ones, with some missing. This table holds around 2.3 million clones, approximately 94% found once. The specimen was naive CD4+ T cells sorted from blood. The sample's subset: CD45RA+ positively selected. Receptors were obtained from a man younger than 30 in good health.

V usage is TRBV21-1 and J usage is TRBJ1-2; TRBD1 is the table's D call and was not checked against the DNA. TRBV21-1 is an annotated pseudogene. There are 18 residues in the CDR3. Here the CDR3 reads CASSKAPPSGTAEYGYTF. The DNA for the CDR3 is TGTGCCAGCAGCAAAGCGCCTCCAAGTGGGACAGCCGAATATGGCTACACCTTC.

This chain connects TRBV27 to TRBJ2-7; 7 bases are a match to TRBD1. Germline V gene lookup returns CDR1 MNHEY and CDR2 SMNVEV (reference sequence). J lost 6 bases, V lost 5 bases, and 4 bases had no gene match. The CDR3 loop spans 12 amino acids. CDR3 coding DNA: TGTGCCAGCAGTGCCCAGGGGGTCGAGCAGTACTTC. Its translation is CASSAQGVEQYF.

The genes are TRBV27 and TRBJ2-3; D remains unclear. Trimming took 0 bases from V and 3 from J, leaving 13 bases between them. Per germline, CDR1 MNHEY and CDR2 SMNVEV (reference sequence). This CDR3 region has 16 residues. CDR3 residues: CASSLSITGRTDTQYF. The CDR3 coding sequence is TGTGCCAGCAGTTTATCGATTACGGGCAGGACAGATACGCAGTATTTT.

The genes are TRBV12-5 and TRBJ1-2, with 7 bases aligning to TRBD1. Trimming cost V 1 base and J 2 bases; bases outside gene matches: 1. From germline, CDR1 is LGHNT and CDR2 FRNRAP. The CDR3 is 14 residues long. Here the CDR3 reads CASGLGRGNYGYTF. In nucleotides, the CDR3 is TGTGCTAGTGGTTTGGGCAGGGGGAACTATGGCTACACCTTC.

The rearrangement joins TRBV5-8 to TRBJ1-4; D uncertain. The CDR3 is made up of 14 amino acids. Trimming cost V 4 bases and J 1 base, with 8 bases left between them. Germline CDR1 is SGHTS and CDR2 is YDEGEE. In nucleotides, the CDR3 is TGTGCCAGCAGCCCCCATGTAACTAATGAAAAACTGTTTTTT. Translation: CASSPHVTNEKLFF.

Remarks on this clone: The sample carries other DNA sequences with the same CDR3. The chain is built from TRBV7-2 and TRBJ1-1; D uncertain. Trimming removed 2 bases from V and 5 bases from J, with 9 bases in between. The CDR3 contains 13 residues. In germline, CDR1 is SGHTA, CDR2 FQGNSA. The CDR3 DNA reads TGTGCCAGCAGCTTACGTCAGAGAACTGAAGCTTTCTTT. It specifies CASSLRQRTEAFF. The variable domain in full, with the rest retrieved from reference TRBV7-2 and TRBJ1-1, is GAGVSQSPSNKVTEKGKDVELRCDPISGHTALYWYRQSLGQGLEFLIYFQGNSAPDKSGLPSDRFSAERTGGSVSTLTIQRTQQEDSAVYLCASSLRQRTEAFFGQGTRLTVV.

CDR3 in DNA: TGTGCCATCAGCGATAGCGGCATGCTTCAAGAGACCCAGTACTTC. Amino acid sequence: CAISDSGMLQETQYF. The chain employs TRBV10-3 and TRBJ2-5; D possibly corresponds to TRBD2 (6 bases). The CDR3 runs to 15 residues. Germline CDR1 reads ENHRY; CDR2 reads SYGVKD. Deletions cut 6 bases from V and 2 bases from J, with 16 bases between.

With regard to this clone: Other DNA variants within this sample encode the same CDR3. The V and J genes are TRBV10-3 and TRBJ1-5; the D is unclear. The CDR3 is 15 residues long. From germline, CDR1 is ENHRY and CDR2 SYGVKD. With 3 bases removed from V and 1 base from J, the gap between germline ends came to 10 bases. The CDR3 region is CAISDSGGSNQPQHF. The DNA of the CDR3 is TGTGCCATCAGTGATAGTGGAGGAAGCAATCAGCCCCAGCATTTT.

The V and J genes are TRBV2 and TRBJ2-3, with unresolved D. V was cut by 7 bases and J by 2 bases, with 10 bases left in between. The germline V gene has CDR1 SNHLY and CDR2 FYNNEI. CDR3 length: 13 residues. DNA for the CDR3: TGTGCCAGCAACCCGAGATACACAGATACGCAGTATTTT. Protein: CASNPRYTDTQYF.

CDR3 coding DNA: TGTGCCAGCAGTTCCCAGGGAGGGTTGGGTAACTATGGCTACACCTTC. Its protein product is CASSSQGGLGNYGYTF. The rearrangement uses TRBV28 and TRBJ1-2; maybe TRBD1 (5 bases). The CDR3 runs to 16 residues. CDR1 is MDHEN, CDR2 SYDVKM, per germline. The V gene lost 4 bases and the J gene lost 1 base, with 16 bases spanning the gap.

This chain joins TRBV27 and TRBJ1-6, with 9 bases fitting TRBD1. The CDR3 has 17 residues. CDR1 and CDR2 from the germline V gene are MNHEY and SMNVEV (reference sequence). Trimming removed 3 bases from V and 8 bases from J; junction bases left unmatched: 11. CDR3 bases: TGTGCCAGCAGTTTTTTTCCGGACAGGGGTTGGGATTCACCCCTCCACTTT. Encoded protein: CASSFFPDRGWDSPLHF.

The chain combines TRBV2 with TRBJ1-2; 10 bases fit TRBD1. The CDR3 extends over 15 amino acids. The germline CDR1 and CDR2 sequences are SNHLY and FYNNEI. With V trimmed by 5 bases and J by 2 bases, 5 bases remained unmatched. The CDR3 spells CASSQTGGANYGYTF. The CDR3 nucleotides read TGTGCCAGCAGTCAGACAGGGGGCGCCAACTATGGCTACACCTTC.

This clone was counted a few times. V usage is TRBV15 and J usage is TRBJ1-5, with TRBD1 as a possible D gene (5 bases). V shed 9 bases and J shed 2 bases, with 14 bases lying between them. Germline loops: CDR1 LNHNV, CDR2 YYDKDF (reference sequence). The CDR3 runs 14 residues. The CDR3 reads CATGLGLGNQPQHF. In DNA, the CDR3 is TGTGCCACTGGGTTGGGGCTGGGCAATCAGCCCCAGCATTTT.

V is TRBV27 and J is TRBJ1-5; 11 bases fit TRBD1. The CDR3 runs 18 residues. Trimming removed 2 bases from V and 4 bases from J; junction bases left unmatched: 10. The germline V gene encodes CDR1 MNHEY and CDR2 SMNVEV (reference sequence). The CDR3 region is CASSLGRRDRGDNQPQHF. Written as DNA, the CDR3 is TGTGCCAGCAGTTTAGGAAGGCGGGACAGGGGGGATAATCAGCCCCAGCATTTT.

The rearrangement links TRBV6-5 to TRBJ2-3, with a tentative D call TRBD2 (6 bases). Germline values: CDR1 MNHEY, CDR2 SVGAGI. The CDR3 is 13 residues long. V was pared by 8 bases and J by 9 bases, with 18 bases between. The CDR3 nucleotides are TGTGCCAGCGCCCCCCCTTATGGGGGGACGCAGTATTTT. It translates to CASAPPYGGTQYF.

The chain links TRBV5-1 to TRBJ2-5, with a tentative D call TRBD1 (6 bases). Per germline, CDR1 SGHRS and CDR2 YFSETQ. This CDR3 contains 14 residues. V was shortened by 4 bases and J by 4 bases, with 14 bases between the two germline ends. The chain's CDR3 is CASSIGTSPETQYF. The DNA for the CDR3 is TGCGCCAGCAGCATAGGGACATCTCCAGAGACCCAGTACTTC.

This chain connects TRBV5-4 to TRBJ1-6; D not resolved. In germline, CDR1 is SGHNT, CDR2 YYREEE (reference sequence). This CDR3 has 16 residues. Trimming stripped 1 base from V and 0 bases from J, with 8 bases between. The CDR3 loop reads CASSLPSSSYNSPLHF. CDR3 DNA sequence: TGTGCCAGCAGCTTGCCCTCGAGCTCCTATAATTCACCCCTCCACTTT.

In the case of this clone: Within the sample, other DNA sequences also encode this same CDR3. The rearrangement links TRBV20-1 to TRBJ1-1; tentatively, D is TRBD1 (5 bases). Germline CDR1 reads DFQATT; CDR2 reads SNEGSKA (reference sequence). Trimming removed 5 bases from V and 5 bases from J, with 9 bases in between. The CDR3 sequence is 11 residues long. CDR3 residues: CSAPRVTEAFF. Written as DNA, the CDR3 is TGCAGTGCTCCCAGGGTAACTGAAGCTTTCTTT.

The chain couples TRBV6-5 to TRBJ2-2, with 11 bases lining up with TRBD2. This CDR3 has 15 residues. J was trimmed by 1 base and V by 7 bases; bases with no gene match: 2. The V gene's germline CDR1 is MNHEY and CDR2 SVGAGI. CDR3 loop: CASKGTSGNTGELFF. CDR3 nucleotides: TGTGCCAGCAAAGGGACTAGCGGGAACACCGGGGAGCTGTTTTTT.

This chain joins TRBV18 and TRBJ1-4; the match to TRBD1 covers 8 bases. The length of the CDR3 is 16 residues. The germline CDR1 and CDR2 sequences are KGHSH and LQKENI. Trimming took 4 bases from V and 0 from J; bases not matched to a gene: 4. CDR3 region: CASSRQGITTNEKLFF. CDR3 in DNA: TGTGCCAGCTCACGACAGGGGATAACAACTAATGAAAAACTGTTTTTT.